This T cell receptor (beta chain) was observed in a study of shared clonotypes between healthy human individuals. Whole-study context: In total, the donors were two women and a few men aged 18 to 49.

Per the original methods: Quality scores were absent from the junction-only immunoSEQ sequences, so filtering differed. Using immunoSEQ multiplex PCR, the repertoire was profiled, and TCRdb retains in-frame clones only, with some absent. V and J calls and clone size follow that table, whereas D and trimming were derived from the DNA. This sample has around 1 million clones, with around three quarters found just once. Germline assignment: CDR1 SGHNT and CDR2 YYREEE (reference sequence). With 3 bases clipped from V and 9 bases from J, the junction kept 6 bases outside the gene matches. The CDR3 length is 14 residues. This clone was seen only a few times. The antigen is undetermined. General study findings and limits: Across subsets, estimated richness was generally greater for naive than for memory populations.

This chain uses TRBV5-4 with TRBJ2-1; TRBD2 agrees at 10 bases. Material for sequencing was memory CD4+ T cells sorted from blood. Indicated subset: CD45RA-negative fraction. The sequence derives from a man aged 18 to 29 in good health. The CDR3 DNA reads TGTGCCAGCAGCTCTAGCGGGAGTACGAGTGAGCAGTTCTTC. Amino acid sequence: CASSSSGSTSEQFF.